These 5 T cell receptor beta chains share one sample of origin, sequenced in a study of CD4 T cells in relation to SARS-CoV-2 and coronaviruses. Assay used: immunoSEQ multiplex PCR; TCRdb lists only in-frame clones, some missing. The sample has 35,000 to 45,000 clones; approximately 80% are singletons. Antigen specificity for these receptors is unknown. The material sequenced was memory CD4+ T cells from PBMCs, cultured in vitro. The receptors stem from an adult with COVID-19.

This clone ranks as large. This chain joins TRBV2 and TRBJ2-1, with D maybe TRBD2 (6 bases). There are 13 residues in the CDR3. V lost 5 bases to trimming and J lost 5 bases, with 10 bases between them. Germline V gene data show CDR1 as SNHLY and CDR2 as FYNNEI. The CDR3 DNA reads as TGTGCCAGCAGTAGGGACTTCGACAATGAGCAGTTCTTC. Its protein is CASSRDFDNEQFF. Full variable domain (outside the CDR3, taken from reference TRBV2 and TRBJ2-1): EPEVTQTPSHQVTQMGQEVILRCVPISNHLYFYWYRQILGQKVEFLVSFYNNEISEKSEIFDDQFSVERPDGSNFTLKIRSTKLEDSAMYFCASSRDFDNEQFFGPGTRLTVL.

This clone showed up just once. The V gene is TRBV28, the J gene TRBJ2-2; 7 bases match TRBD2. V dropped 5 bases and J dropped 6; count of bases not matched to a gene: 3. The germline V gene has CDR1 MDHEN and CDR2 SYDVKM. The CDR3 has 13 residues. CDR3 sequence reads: CASSGLVPGELFF. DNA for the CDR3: TGTGCCAGCAGTGGACTAGTACCCGGGGAGCTGTTTTTT. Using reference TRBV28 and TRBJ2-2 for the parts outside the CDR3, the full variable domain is DVKVTQSSRYLVKRTGEKVFLECVQDMDHENMFWYRQDPGLGLRLIYFSYDVKMKEKGDIPEGYSVSREKKERFSLILESASTNQTSMYLCASSGLVPGELFFGEGSRLTVL.

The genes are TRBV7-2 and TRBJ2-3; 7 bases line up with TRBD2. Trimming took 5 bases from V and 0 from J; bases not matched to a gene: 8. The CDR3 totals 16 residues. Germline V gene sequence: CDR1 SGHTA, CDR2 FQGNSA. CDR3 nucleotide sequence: TGTGCCAGCAGCCACGCCGTTAGCGGGAGCACAGATACGCAGTATTTT. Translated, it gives CASSHAVSGSTDTQYF.

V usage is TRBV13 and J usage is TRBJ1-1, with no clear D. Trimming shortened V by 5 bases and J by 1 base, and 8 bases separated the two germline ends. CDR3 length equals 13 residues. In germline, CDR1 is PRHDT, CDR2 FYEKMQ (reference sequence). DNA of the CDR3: TGTGCCAGCAGCCTTGGAACGAACACTGAAGCTTTCTTT. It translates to CASSLGTNTEAFF.

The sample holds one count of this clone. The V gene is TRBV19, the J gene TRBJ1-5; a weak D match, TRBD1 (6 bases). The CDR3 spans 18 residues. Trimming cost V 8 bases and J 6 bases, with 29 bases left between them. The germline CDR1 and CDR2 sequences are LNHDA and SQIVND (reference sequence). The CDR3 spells CASAERGTAWGASQPQHF. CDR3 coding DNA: TGTGCCAGTGCCGAAAGGGGGACGGCTTGGGGGGCGAGTCAGCCCCAGCATTTT.